This T cell receptor (beta chain) originates from a study of blood T cell repertoires in COVID-19. About the research overall: Sources were T cells, B-cell-depleted T cells, or PBMCs; the material itself was cDNA or gDNA.

The ends lost 3 bases at V and 6 bases at J; junction bases unmatched: 3. The CDR3 has 14 amino acids. CDR1 and CDR2 (germline): MDHEN, SYDVKM. Study processing details: Reference gene primer amplification gave estimated nucleated cell counts. Some clones are missing from TCRdb's copy, which holds only in-frame ones; the method was immunoSEQ multiplex PCR. V, J and clone size are those of that table, while D and trimming were read from the DNA. The sample contains 100,000 to 140,000 clones, about 87% of which appear only once. The sequenced material came from peripheral blood. V gene TRBV28 combines with J gene TRBJ1-5; 9 bases are shared with TRBD1. This receptor was taken from a man aged 50-59 years with active or convalescent COVID-19. CDR3 loop: CASSLRTGVQPQHF. DNA of the CDR3: TGTGCCAGCAGTTTGCGGACAGGGGTTCAGCCCCAGCATTTT.